The 29 T cell receptor beta chains in this list originate from one sample, sequenced in a study of cytomegalovirus exposure and HLA in healthy donors. 60 Vbeta and 13 Jbeta primers were used in PCR. Generated by immunoSEQ multiplex PCR, the TCRdb table keeps only in-frame clones and is missing some. The sample shows about 160,000 clones, around 72% of them seen only once. Sequencing was done on a sample of PBMCs. Receptors originate from a man in his forties or fifties in good health and CMV-seropositive.

The V gene is TRBV6-1, the J gene TRBJ2-7; tentatively, D is TRBD2 (6 bases). The CDR3 sequence is 14 residues long. The germline V gene encodes CDR1 MNHNS and CDR2 SASEGT. Deletions cut 9 bases from V and 0 bases from J, with 15 bases between. In nucleotides, the CDR3 is TGTGCCAGTTTCCTCACGACTAGCTCCTACGAGCAGTACTTC. Residues: CASFLTTSSYEQYF.

This clone turned up a few times. The chain employs TRBV9 and TRBJ1-6; 9 bases are shared with TRBD1. CDR1 and CDR2 from the germline V gene are SGDLS and YYNGEE. The length of the CDR3 is 16 residues. With V trimmed by 0 bases and J by 6 bases, 4 bases remained unmatched. The CDR3 nucleotides are TGTGCCAGCAGCGTAGCCCGGGACAGGGCTAATTCACCCCTCCACTTT. This codes for CASSVARDRANSPLHF.

This clone was found many times. The V gene is TRBV6-5, the J gene TRBJ1-4; the match to TRBD1 covers 7 bases. V shed 5 bases, J shed 7 bases, and the junction held 7 bases outside the gene matches. Germline V gene lookup returns CDR1 MNHEY and CDR2 SVGAGI. The CDR3 spans 14 residues. Here the CDR3 reads CASSDFQGVEKLFF. The DNA for the CDR3 is TGTGCCAGCAGTGACTTTCAGGGGGTTGAAAAACTGTTTTTT.

The chain has TRBV27 and TRBJ1-2, with D unclear. The V and J ends lost 3 bases and 8 bases respectively, with 13 bases between them. The CDR3 consists of 13 residues. Germline V gene sequence: CDR1 MNHEY, CDR2 SMNVEV (reference sequence). The CDR3 sequence is CASSFPGSTGYTF. The CDR3 DNA reads TGTGCCAGCAGTTTCCCCGGGTCTACAGGCTACACCTTC.

The chain couples TRBV6-5 to TRBJ2-1, with a weak D call TRBD1 (5 bases). Germline values: CDR1 MNHEY, CDR2 SVGAGI. This CDR3 region has 14 residues. Trimming removed 8 bases at V and 2 bases at J, with 13 bases between. The CDR3 sequence: CASGIREPYNEQFF. In DNA form, the CDR3 reads TGTGCCAGCGGTATCAGGGAACCCTACAATGAGCAGTTCTTC.

The chain has TRBV2 and TRBJ1-1, with D possibly matching TRBD1 (6 bases). The CDR3 runs 14 residues. The germline V and J ends were trimmed by 6 bases and 0 bases, with 11 bases remaining between them. Germline CDR1 reads SNHLY; CDR2 reads FYNNEI. CDR3 residues: CASSGQIMNTEAFF. The CDR3 coding sequence is TGTGCCAGCAGCGGACAGATAATGAACACTGAAGCTTTCTTT.

The J gene is TRBJ1-2, the V gene TRBV10-2, with D uncertain. Germline V CDR1 and CDR2: WSHSY, SAAADI. The V and J ends lost 0 bases and 2 bases respectively, with 7 bases between them. The CDR3 totals 14 residues. CDR3 in DNA: TGCGCCAGCAGTGAGTCGTCAGGAAACTATGGCTACACCTTC. Protein product: CASSESSGNYGYTF.

V and J are TRBV5-6 and TRBJ1-4; D not resolved. This CDR3 has 15 amino acids. The ends were cut back, 5 bases at V and 0 bases at J, with 11 bases in the middle. Germline V lookup: CDR1 SGHDT, CDR2 YYEEEE. The CDR3 here is CASSFGQTTNEKLFF. CDR3 DNA sequence: TGTGCCAGCAGTTTTGGGCAGACAACTAATGAAAAACTGTTTTTT. The complete variable domain, with remaining parts taken from reference TRBV5-6 and TRBJ1-4, reads DAGVTQSPTHLIKTRGQQVTLRCSPKSGHDTVSWYQQALGQGPQFIFQYYEEEERQRGNFPDRFSGHQFPNYSSELNVNALLLGDSALYLCASSFGQTTNEKLFFGSGTQLSVL.

This chain links TRBV30 with TRBJ2-6; tentative D call: TRBD2 (6 bases). CDR3 length: 17 amino acids. The germline gives CDR1 GTSNPN, CDR2 SVGIG (reference sequence). V shed 2 bases and J shed 4 bases, with 18 bases lying between them. The CDR3 DNA sequence: TGTGCCTGGAGTCGGGACTGGGGGAGGACCGGGGCCAACGTCCTGACTTTC. Protein product: CAWSRDWGRTGANVLTF.

This clone came up a few times. The gene calls are TRBV15 and TRBJ1-2; D is unresolved. The CDR3 totals 14 residues. Trimming cost V 0 bases and J 8 bases, with 13 bases left between them. The germline gives CDR1 LNHNV, CDR2 YYDKDF (reference sequence). The CDR3 nucleotides read TGTGCCACCAGCAGAGAAGACTCGGGAAGGGGCTACACCTTC. Translated: CATSREDSGRGYTF.

The chain carries TRBV5-1 and TRBJ2-7, with 10 positions matching TRBD1. V trimming: 0 bases; J trimming: 1 base; junction bases outside the gene matches: 4. CDR3 length: 16 amino acids. Per germline, CDR1 SGHRS and CDR2 YFSETQ. The CDR3 sequence: CASSLDGTGVSYEQYF. The CDR3 nucleotides read TGCGCCAGCAGCTTGGATGGGACAGGGGTTTCCTACGAGCAGTACTTC. The full variable domain, rest sourced from reference TRBV5-1 and TRBJ2-7, is KAGVTQTPRYLIKTRGQQVTLSCSPISGHRSVSWYQQTPGQGLQFLFEYFSETQRNKGNFPGRFSGRQFSNSRSEMNVSTLELGDSALYLCASSLDGTGVSYEQYFGPGTRLTVT.

Here the CDR3 reads CASSEGQSNYGYTF. In nucleotides, the CDR3 is TGTGCCAGCAGCGAGGGACAGTCGAACTATGGCTACACCTTC. The chain recombines TRBV9 with TRBJ1-2; 7 nucleotides line up with TRBD1. In germline, CDR1 is SGDLS, CDR2 YYNGEE. The CDR3 extends over 14 amino acids. J was trimmed by 2 bases and V by 3 bases; bases with no gene match: 4.

This chain joins TRBV30 and TRBJ2-2; D remains unclear. The V and J ends lost 7 bases and 3 bases respectively, with 3 bases between them. The germline gives CDR1 GTSNPN, CDR2 SVGIG (reference sequence). CDR3 length: 10 residues. CDR3 protein: CASDTGELFF. DNA of the CDR3: TGTGCCTCCGACACCGGGGAGCTGTTTTTT. Filled out from reference TRBV30 and TRBJ2-2, the complete variable domain reads SQTIHQWPATLVQPVGSPLSLECTVEGTSNPNLYWYRQAAGRGLQLLFYSVGIGQISSEVPQNLSASRPQDRQFILSSKKLLLSDSGFYLCASDTGELFFGEGSRLTVL.

The CDR3: CASSPGYQQRTFF. The CDR3 nucleotides read TGTGCCAGCAGCCCTGGCTATCAGCAGAGGACTTTCTTT. The rearrangement joins TRBV11-2 to TRBJ1-1; D not certain. The germline CDR1 and CDR2 sequences are SGHAT and FQNNGV. Trimming removed 5 bases from V and 12 bases from J, with 19 bases in between. CDR3 size: 13 residues.

V is TRBV4-3 and J is TRBJ1-2, with 7 bases fitting TRBD1. The CDR3 is made up of 15 amino acids. Germline CDR1 is LGHNA and CDR2 is YSLEER. Trimming took 4 bases from V and 8 from J; bases not matched to a gene: 13. CDR3 bases: TGCGCCAGCAGCCCAGATTACAGGGGAGGTGACGGCTACACCTTC. Amino acids: CASSPDYRGGDGYTF.

J is TRBJ1-1 and V is TRBV7-8; D perhaps matches TRBD1 (6 bases). Germline values: CDR1 SGHVS, CDR2 FQNEAQ. The V gene lost 1 base and the J gene lost 5 bases, with 14 bases spanning the gap. The CDR3 spans 15 residues. Here the CDR3 reads CASSLERTAGTEAFF. In DNA form, the CDR3 reads TGTGCCAGCAGCTTAGAGAGGACAGCGGGGACTGAAGCTTTCTTT.

This rearrangement joins TRBV6-5 to TRBJ2-7, with D tentatively TRBD1 (5 bases). The CDR3 length is 13 residues. Trimming shortened V by 5 bases and J by 2 bases, and 10 bases separated the two germline ends. Looked up from germline, CDR1 is MNHEY and CDR2 is SVGAGI. CDR3 amino acids: CASSQQVPYEQYF. CDR3 in DNA: TGTGCCAGCAGTCAACAGGTCCCCTACGAGCAGTACTTC.

The chain uses TRBV30 and TRBJ1-2; D is unresolved. The CDR3 loop spans 12 amino acids. The germline V and J ends were trimmed by 2 bases and 2 bases, with 6 bases remaining between them. Germline loops: CDR1 GTSNPN, CDR2 SVGIG (reference sequence). The CDR3 protein is CAWSSRNYGYTF. In DNA, the CDR3 is TGTGCCTGGAGTAGCCGGAACTATGGCTACACCTTC.

Only one count was recorded for this clone. The rearrangement links TRBV15 to TRBJ2-3; D is uncertain. This CDR3 contains 16 residues. The V gene's germline CDR1 is LNHNV and CDR2 YYDKDF (reference sequence). V lost 0 bases and J lost 3, with 13 bases in between. CDR3 coding DNA: TGTGCCACCAGCAGAGATCAGCTAGGCCTGACAGATACGCAGTATTTT. This encodes CATSRDQLGLTDTQYF.

This clone has more than one count but fewer than ten. The chain carries TRBV6-5 and TRBJ2-7; D might be TRBD1 (5 bases). CDR3 length: 12 residues. The ends were cut back, 6 bases at V and 3 bases at J, with 9 bases in the middle. Germline loops: CDR1 MNHEY, CDR2 SVGAGI. CDR3 nucleotides: TGTGCCAGCAGCCCTACAGGCTACGAGCAGTACTTC. Residues: CASSPTGYEQYF.

V and J are TRBV5-1 and TRBJ1-2; 8 nucleotides agree with TRBD1. CDR3 size: 13 residues. The V and J ends lost 0 bases and 8 bases, in that order; junction bases with no gene match: 3. Germline CDR1 is SGHRS and CDR2 is YFSETQ. The CDR3 coding sequence is TGCGCCAGCAGCTTGGCAGGGGGCGACGGCTACACCTTC. It encodes CASSLAGGDGYTF.

This sequence joins TRBV30 and TRBJ1-3; a weak D match, TRBD1 (5 bases). Trimming left V 2 bases short and J 3 bases short, with 17 bases between. Germline CDR1 reads GTSNPN; CDR2 reads SVGIG (reference sequence). The CDR3 sequence is 16 residues long. The CDR3 DNA reads TGTGCCTGGAGTCTCAACGCGGGACCGGGTGGAAACACCATATATTTT. Translating it yields CAWSLNAGPGGNTIYF.

This clone was recorded a few times. V is TRBV6-5 and J is TRBJ1-5; D unresolved. The V gene's germline CDR1 is MNHEY and CDR2 SVGAGI. With 3 bases removed from V and 5 bases from J, the gap between germline ends came to 17 bases. The CDR3 loop spans 16 amino acids. The CDR3 reads CASSYPRGLGHQPQHF. CDR3 bases: TGTGCCAGCAGTTATCCGCGAGGGTTGGGCCATCAGCCCCAGCATTTT.

This clone was seen a handful of times. The chain uses TRBV7-6 and TRBJ1-2; no firm D call. The CDR3 extends over 14 amino acids. The germline V and J ends were trimmed by 5 bases and 4 bases, with 14 bases remaining between them. Germline V gene lookup returns CDR1 SGHVS and CDR2 FNYEAQ. CDR3 DNA: TGTGCCAGCAGCCCTACTATAACCCTCTATGGCTACACCTTC. Its protein is CASSPTITLYGYTF.

The V call is TRBV5-4, the J call TRBJ1-6, with TRBD1 matching 12 bases. The ends lost 4 bases at V and 10 bases at J; junction bases unmatched: 9. The length of the CDR3 is 16 residues. CDR1 is SGHNT, CDR2 YYREEE, per germline (reference sequence). Written as DNA, the CDR3 is TGTGCCAGCAGCCCTGGGACAGGGGGCAAAAGGTCACCCCTCCACTTT. Amino acid sequence: CASSPGTGGKRSPLHF.

The chain uses TRBV6-5 and TRBJ2-2; 8 nucleotides agree with TRBD1. The V segment lost 2 bases and the J segment 15 bases; nucleotides outside the gene matches: 14. Germline V gives CDR1 MNHEY, CDR2 SVGAGI. The CDR3 runs 15 residues. CDR3 sequence reads: CASSYTPGGRDVMFF. As DNA, the CDR3 is TGTGCCAGCAGTTACACCCCAGGGGGCAGAGATGTAATGTTTTTT.

CDR3 coding DNA: TGCGCCAGCAGCCAAGAACCCAGCGGGGGACCCTACGAGCAGTACTTC. It is translated as CASSQEPSGGPYEQYF. This rearrangement joins TRBV4-1 to TRBJ2-7, with 8 bases aligning to TRBD2. The germline V gene encodes CDR1 MGHRA and CDR2 YSYEKL. CDR3 length: 16 amino acids. V was clipped by 0 bases and J by 2 bases; unmatched bases: 6.

CDR3 nucleotides: TGCGCCAGCAGCTTGGATGGGGAGTTTTATGGCTACACCTTC. This encodes CASSLDGEFYGYTF. The chain joins TRBV5-1 to TRBJ1-2; D is uncertain. This CDR3 comprises 14 residues. V shed 0 bases and J shed 5 bases, with 11 bases lying between them. From germline, CDR1 is SGHRS and CDR2 YFSETQ.

The chain recombines TRBV2 with TRBJ1-6; 8 nucleotides agree with TRBD1. V gave up 5 bases and J gave up 2 bases; unmatched junction bases: 5. Per germline, CDR1 SNHLY and CDR2 FYNNEI. This CDR3 has 16 amino acids. The CDR3 reads CASSLTGVPYNSPLHF. The CDR3, as DNA: TGTGCCAGCAGTTTGACAGGGGTCCCCTATAATTCACCCCTCCACTTT.